Presented here are 23 T cell receptor beta chains from one specimen sequenced in a study of blood T cell repertoires in COVID-19. Profiling relied on immunoSEQ multiplex PCR, and the TCRdb table lists in-frame clones only, not all of them. The table lists approximately 80,000 clones, 70% to 90% of them singletons, with 2.5% to 3.5% in the top ten. Sequencing was carried out using peripheral blood. The source is an elderly woman with COVID-19, enrolled during active disease.

This clone was detected once. The chain couples TRBV7-3 to TRBJ2-7; maybe TRBD1 (6 bases). Between the trimmed V and J ends, which lost 5 bases and 0 bases, there was a span of 17 bases. The CDR3 runs 16 residues. Per the germline V gene, CDR1 is SGHTA and CDR2 is FQGTGA. Here the CDR3 reads CASSPQGTTHSYEQYF. The CDR3 DNA reads TGTGCCAGCAGCCCACAGGGAACTACCCACTCCTACGAGCAGTACTTC.

This clone was found once. This sequence joins TRBV4-1 and TRBJ1-2, with D possibly TRBD1 on 5 matching bases. The CDR3 runs to 15 residues. Per germline, CDR1 MGHRA and CDR2 YSYEKL. Trimming removed 0 bases from V and 2 bases from J, with 10 bases in between. The CDR3 bases are TGCGCCAGCAGCCAAGATCCGCGGGGGAACTATGGCTACACCTTC. Protein product: CASSQDPRGNYGYTF.

This clone was observed once. The chain recombines TRBV19 with TRBJ2-3; 11 nucleotides agree with TRBD2. This CDR3 has 18 amino acids. CDR1 is LNHDA, CDR2 SQIVND, per germline (reference sequence). The ends lost 4 bases at V and 3 bases at J; junction bases unmatched: 12. The CDR3 spells CASSTTYGTSGGTDTQYF. As DNA, the CDR3 is TGTGCCAGTAGTACCACCTACGGGACTAGCGGAGGAACAGATACGCAGTATTTT.

The V and J genes are TRBV2 and TRBJ1-6, with TRBD1 matching over 7 bases. Germline CDR1 is SNHLY and CDR2 is FYNNEI. The CDR3 runs to 14 residues. The V segment lost 5 bases and the J segment 5 bases; nucleotides outside the gene matches: 3. CDR3 in amino acids: CASSWGQNNSPLHF. CDR3 nucleotides: TGTGCCAGCAGTTGGGGACAGAATAATTCACCCCTCCACTTT.

V usage is TRBV6-4 and J usage is TRBJ2-6, with 8 bases fitting TRBD2. V trimming: 6 bases; J trimming: 12 bases; junction bases outside the gene matches: 7. The V gene's germline CDR1 is MRHNA and CDR2 SNTAGT. The CDR3 spans 13 residues. The CDR3 loop reads CASSPGGTTVLTF. CDR3 in DNA: TGTGCCAGCAGCCCGGGAGGGACAACCGTCCTGACTTTC.

The chain employs TRBV5-6 and TRBJ2-5, with D perhaps matching TRBD2 (7 bases). Trimming pared 0 bases from V and 5 bases from J, leaving 11 bases between. Looked up from germline, CDR1 is SGHDT and CDR2 is YYEEEE. This CDR3 region has 14 residues. CDR3 coding DNA: TGTGCCAGCAGCTTGGCGGGGGGCAGGGAGACCCAGTACTTC. Protein: CASSLAGGRETQYF. Filled out from reference TRBV5-6 and TRBJ2-5, the complete variable domain reads DAGVTQSPTHLIKTRGQQVTLRCSPKSGHDTVSWYQQALGQGPQFIFQYYEEEERQRGNFPDRFSGHQFPNYSSELNVNALLLGDSALYLCASSLAGGRETQYFGPGTRLLVL.

The gene calls are TRBV30 and TRBJ2-1; D is unresolved. This CDR3 has 11 amino acids. V lost 1 base, J lost 10 bases, and 8 bases lay in between. Germline loops: CDR1 GTSNPN, CDR2 SVGIG (reference sequence). CDR3 DNA sequence: TGTGCCTGGAGTGACCTTCGGGAGCAGTTCTTC. Translating it yields CAWSDLREQFF.

The chain carries TRBV21-1 and TRBJ2-7; the table gives TRBD2 as D, unverified against the DNA. TRBV21-1 is listed as a pseudogene. The CDR3 is 20 amino acids. The DNA for the CDR3 is TGTGCCAGCAGCAAAGATGGGAAAGAAAAGCGGGGGGTACACACTTACGAGCAGTACTTC. This sequence encodes CASSKDGKEKRGVHTYEQYF.

This clone turned up a few times. V usage is TRBV28 and J usage is TRBJ1-6; perhaps TRBD1 as D (5 bases). Trimming left V 5 bases short and J 14 bases short, with 19 bases between. CDR1 is MDHEN, CDR2 SYDVKM, per germline. This CDR3 contains 14 residues. CDR3 amino acids: CASSLQGALSALHF. For the CDR3, the DNA is TGTGCCAGCAGTCTCCAAGGGGCCCTATCGGCCCTCCACTTT. The variable domain in full, with the rest retrieved from reference TRBV28 and TRBJ1-6, is DVKVTQSSRYLVKRTGEKVFLECVQDMDHENMFWYRQDPGLGLRLIYFSYDVKMKEKGDIPEGYSVSREKKERFSLILESASTNQTSMYLCASSLQGALSALHFGNGTRLTVT.

DNA for the CDR3: TGTGCCATCAGGCCGGGGACAGGGCCCTACGAGCAGTACTTC. Translation gives CAIRPGTGPYEQYF. The chain carries TRBV10-3 and TRBJ2-7, with 9 bases matching TRBD1. There are 14 residues in the CDR3. The germline V gene has CDR1 ENHRY and CDR2 SYGVKD. The trim removed 6 bases at V and 2 bases at J, leaving 5 bases unmatched.

The chain is built from TRBV7-8 and TRBJ2-7; D ambiguous. CDR3 size: 13 residues. Trimming pared 3 bases from V and 4 bases from J, leaving 10 bases between. In germline, CDR1 is SGHVS, CDR2 FQNEAQ. This chain's CDR3 is CASSFNTDYEQYF. CDR3 in DNA: TGTGCCAGCAGCTTCAATACTGATTACGAGCAGTACTTC. Full variable domain (remainder filled in from reference TRBV7-8 and TRBJ2-7): GAGVSQSPRYKVAKRGQDVALRCDPISGHVSLFWYQQALGQGPEFLTYFQNEAQLDKSGLPSDRFFAERPEGSVSTLKIQRTQQEDSAVYLCASSFNTDYEQYFGPGTRLTVT.

This chain links TRBV29-1 with TRBJ1-1; TRBD1 agrees at 7 bases. The trim removed 7 bases at V and 5 bases at J, leaving 13 bases unmatched. This CDR3 contains 14 residues. Germline CDR1 reads SQVTM; CDR2 reads ANQGSEA. CDR3 DNA sequence: TGCAGCGCTGGGGGGACTCGGGACAGTACTGAAGCTTTCTTT. It codes for CSAGGTRDSTEAFF. Combining the CDR3 with reference TRBV29-1 and TRBJ1-1 gives the whole variable domain SAVISQKPSRDICQRGTSLTIQCQVDSQVTMMFWYRQQPGQSLTLIATANQGSEATYESGFVIDKFPISRPNLTFSTLTVSNMSPEDSSIYLCSAGGTRDSTEAFFGQGTRLTVV.

This clone was counted a few times. The rearrangement uses TRBV9 and TRBJ2-1, with 9 positions matching TRBD1. Germline V gene sequence: CDR1 SGDLS, CDR2 YYNGEE. The CDR3 covers 14 residues. The J segment lost 7 bases and the V segment lost 3 bases, leaving 5 bases of the junction unmatched. The CDR3 DNA reads as TGTGCCAGCAGCGCAGGGACAGGGAGGAATGAGCAGTTCTTC. This gives the protein CASSAGTGRNEQFF.

This clone has a single count. The rearrangement uses TRBV5-1 and TRBJ2-2; 15 bases are shared with TRBD2. Germline assignment: CDR1 SGHRS and CDR2 YFSETQ. V lost 4 bases to trimming and J lost 1 base; unmatched junction nucleotides: 2. The CDR3 has 17 residues. The CDR3 DNA is TGCGCCAGCAGCCGGGGACTAGCGGGAGGGAACACCGGGGAGCTGTTTTTT. It encodes CASSRGLAGGNTGELFF.

The rearrangement links TRBV9 to TRBJ2-7, with D possibly matching TRBD1 (6 bases). Trimming stripped 4 bases from V and 5 bases from J, with 25 bases between. This CDR3 contains 17 residues. Germline CDR1 is SGDLS and CDR2 is YYNGEE. The CDR3, as DNA: TGTGCCAGCAGCCAGACCGGGACAAGTCCCCCCCGGGACGAGCAGTACTTC. It translates to CASSQTGTSPPRDEQYF.

This clone showed up just a few times. The J gene is TRBJ2-1, the V gene TRBV19, with D tentatively TRBD2 (5 bases). The CDR3 loop spans 15 amino acids. Germline V lookup: CDR1 LNHDA, CDR2 SQIVND (reference sequence). V shed 5 bases and J shed 0 bases, with 11 bases lying between them. The CDR3 nucleotides read TGTGCCAGTAGTGCACGGAGGAGCTCCTACAATGAGCAGTTCTTC. Its protein product is CASSARRSSYNEQFF.

V usage is TRBV19 and J usage is TRBJ1-2; D gene unclear. Germline V gene lookup returns CDR1 LNHDA and CDR2 SQIVND (reference sequence). This CDR3 spans 16 amino acids. V lost 6 bases and J lost 1, with 18 bases in between. In DNA form, the CDR3 reads TGTGCCAGTAGACACGCCTCCGACAAGTATAACTATGGCTACACCTTC. Protein: CASRHASDKYNYGYTF.

V gene TRBV2 combines with J gene TRBJ1-6; unclear D gene. The germline V gene has CDR1 SNHLY and CDR2 FYNNEI. V lost 3 bases, J lost 9 bases, and 3 bases lay in between. The CDR3 covers 11 residues. The CDR3 sequence is CASSDSSPLHF. The CDR3 bases are TGTGCCAGCAGTGACTCTTCACCCCTCCACTTT. Full variable domain (remainder filled in from reference TRBV2 and TRBJ1-6): EPEVTQTPSHQVTQMGQEVILRCVPISNHLYFYWYRQILGQKVEFLVSFYNNEISEKSEIFDDQFSVERPDGSNFTLKIRSTKLEDSAMYFCASSDSSPLHFGNGTRLTVT.

The gene calls are TRBV7-3 and TRBJ2-1; D is perhaps TRBD1 (5 bases). CDR3 size: 13 residues. The V gene lost 3 bases and the J gene lost 9 bases, with 12 bases spanning the gap. Looked up from germline, CDR1 is SGHTA and CDR2 is FQGTGA. The CDR3 DNA follows: TGTGCCAGCAGCTTGGGGCTTAGAGGTGAGCAGTTCTTC. Translated: CASSLGLRGEQFF. Based on the CDR3 plus reference TRBV7-3 and TRBJ2-1, the full variable domain is GAGVSQTPSNKVTEKGKYVELRCDPISGHTALYWYRQSLGQGPEFLIYFQGTGAADDSGLPNDRFFAVRPEGSVSTLKIQRTERGDSAVYLCASSLGLRGEQFFGPGTRLTVL.

The chain is built from TRBV28 and TRBJ1-2; TRBD1 is a possible D gene (6 bases). Germline V gene data show CDR1 as MDHEN and CDR2 as SYDVKM. The CDR3 consists of 13 residues. V was shortened by 5 bases and J by 4 bases, with 11 bases between the two germline ends. The CDR3: CASSLRDIYGYTF. CDR3 DNA: TGTGCCAGCAGTCTCCGGGACATCTATGGCTACACCTTC.

J is TRBJ2-3 and V is TRBV30, with D perhaps TRBD2 (5 bases). V was clipped by 1 base and J by 0 bases, with 11 bases between them. This CDR3 region has 15 residues. CDR1 and CDR2 from the germline V gene are GTSNPN and SVGIG (reference sequence). As DNA, the CDR3 is TGTGCCTGGAGTGGGGCTAGCCGAAGCACAGATACGCAGTATTTT. Encoded protein: CAWSGASRSTDTQYF.

The chain recombines TRBV6-2 or TRBV6-3 with TRBJ2-7, with TRBD1 matching 8 bases. Germline assignment: CDR1 MNHEY and CDR2 SVGEGT. Trimming cost V 5 bases and J 2 bases; bases outside gene matches: 11. This CDR3 region has 16 residues. The CDR3 is CASSQWTGRLTYEQYF. CDR3 nucleotide sequence: TGTGCCAGCAGTCAGTGGACAGGGCGGTTAACCTACGAGCAGTACTTC.

In this sample, this clone turned up once. The chain couples TRBV5-6 to TRBJ1-4; TRBD1 is a possible D gene (5 bases). CDR1 and CDR2 from the germline V gene are SGHDT and YYEEEE. Trimming left V 3 bases short and J 3 bases short, with 12 bases between. The CDR3 has 15 amino acids. The CDR3 reads CASSSRVLANEKLFF. CDR3 in DNA: TGTGCCAGCAGCTCCAGGGTTCTCGCTAATGAAAAACTGTTTTTT.